Reported below is one TCR beta chain. Its antigen is unknown. PBMCs were obtained from 9.5 to 10 ml fresh peripheral blood. The data were taken from a study of T cells in Graves' hyperthyroidism and ophthalmopathy. Whole-study results and caveats: Ophthalmopathy was separated from stable hyperthyroidism by a 13 V-J model. Researchers found most expanded thyroid clonotypes above 0.001 in blood as well.

Amplification of TCR beta CDR3 regions used RNA as the template. The TCR CDR3 was amplified in a first-round RT-PCR using the HTBI primer set. A single record per CDR3 protein comes from TCRdb applying MiXCR to the multiplex PCR reads. The sample gives fewer than 250,000 distinct CDR3 sequences, almost 25% of which show up once; around 32% is in the top ten. The CDR3 contains 15 residues. Germline V gene sequence: CDR1 KGHSH, CDR2 LQKENI. Germline trimming cut 8 bases from V and 3 bases from J; bases unmatched to any gene: 13. V usage is TRBV18 and J usage is TRBJ2-7, with 7 bases lining up with TRBD2. The receptor was isolated from a woman in her thirties or forties with Graves' ophthalmopathy. Sequencing was performed on blood. DNA of the CDR3: TGTGCCAGCAGTTCGGGGAGGGGAAGTGGCTACGAGCAGTACTTC. Translation gives CASSSGRGSGYEQYF. The variable domain in full, completed from reference TRBV18 and TRBJ2-7, reads NAGVMQNPRHLVRRRGQEARLRCSPMKGHSHVYWYRQLPEEGLKFMVYLQKENIIDESGMPKERFSAEFPKEGPSILRIQQVVRGDSAAYFCASSSGRGSGYEQYFGPGTRLTVT.